The clone carrying this T cell receptor beta chain occurred a few times. Unique molecular identifiers were incorporated during preparation of the TCRbeta library. Via MiXCR, TCRdb re-called the PCR reads, giving one row per CDR3 protein. The sample contains fewer than 550,000 distinct CDR3 sequences, roughly 11% of which appear only once. This entry is derived from a study of T-cell reconstitution after alpha-beta-depleted transplantation in children. In germline, CDR1 is SGHRS, CDR2 YFSETQ. After removal of 1 base from V and 2 bases from J, the junction contained 3 bases not matched to a gene. The CDR3 is made up of 15 amino acids.

The sequence came from a female patient under 10 years old who had a stem cell transplant for aplastic anemia, so the T cells may come from the graft donor. The genes are TRBV5-1 and TRBJ2-7, with TRBD1 identical over 10 bases. Sequencing was performed on PBMCs, mostly from graft donor cells, taken 180 days after TCRalphabeta/CD19-depleted stem cell transplant. The CDR3 region is CASSLYGTGAYEQYF. CDR3 DNA: TGCGCCAGCAGCTTGTATGGGACAGGGGCCTACGAGCAGTACTTC.